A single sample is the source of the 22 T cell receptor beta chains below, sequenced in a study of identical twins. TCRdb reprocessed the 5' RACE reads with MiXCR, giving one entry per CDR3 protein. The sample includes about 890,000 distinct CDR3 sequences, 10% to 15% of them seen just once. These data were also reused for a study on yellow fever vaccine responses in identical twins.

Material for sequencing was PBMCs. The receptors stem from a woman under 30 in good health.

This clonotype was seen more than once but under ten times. The CDR3 reads CASSRQQGAEKLFF. The CDR3 coding sequence is TGTGCCAGCAGCCGTCAACAGGGGGCTGAAAAACTGTTTTTT. This rearrangement joins TRBV12-3 or TRBV12-4 to TRBJ1-4, with 9 bases fitting TRBD1. CDR3 length equals 14 residues. Germline trimming cut 6 bases from V and 7 bases from J; bases unmatched to any gene: 6.

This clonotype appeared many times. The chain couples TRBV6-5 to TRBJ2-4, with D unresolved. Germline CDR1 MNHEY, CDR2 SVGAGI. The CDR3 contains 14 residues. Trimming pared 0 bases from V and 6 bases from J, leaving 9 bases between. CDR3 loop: CASSYSSSSNIQYF. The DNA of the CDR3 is TGTGCCAGCAGTTACTCATCAAGTTCAAACATTCAGTACTTC.

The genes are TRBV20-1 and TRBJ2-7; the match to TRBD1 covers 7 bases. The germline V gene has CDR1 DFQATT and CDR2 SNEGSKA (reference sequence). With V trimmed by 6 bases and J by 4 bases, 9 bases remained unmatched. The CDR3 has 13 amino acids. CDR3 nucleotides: TGCAGTGCGCATTTACAGGGGCAATACGAGCAGTACTTC. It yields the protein CSAHLQGQYEQYF.

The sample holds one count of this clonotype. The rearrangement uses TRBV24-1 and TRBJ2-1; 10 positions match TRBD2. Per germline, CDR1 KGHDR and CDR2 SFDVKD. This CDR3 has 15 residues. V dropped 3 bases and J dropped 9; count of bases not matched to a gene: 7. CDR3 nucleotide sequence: TGTGCCACCAGTGATGAAGCGGGAGGGCGGTTTGAGCAGTTCTTC. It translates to CATSDEAGGRFEQFF.

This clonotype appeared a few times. In DNA form, the CDR3 reads TGTGCCAGCAGCCAAGATCCGGCCACCACAGATACGCAGTATTTT. This sequence encodes CASSQDPATTDTQYF. The gene calls are TRBV14 and TRBJ2-3; D is unclear. This CDR3 is built from 15 residues. Germline CDR1 and CDR2: SGHDN and FVKESK. The V and J ends lost 0 bases and 2 bases respectively, with 9 bases between them.

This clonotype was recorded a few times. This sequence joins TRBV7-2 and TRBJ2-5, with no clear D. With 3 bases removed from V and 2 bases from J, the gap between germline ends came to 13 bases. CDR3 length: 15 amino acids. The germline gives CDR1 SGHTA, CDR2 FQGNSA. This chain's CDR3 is CASSFGNSLQETQYF. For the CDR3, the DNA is TGTGCCAGCAGCTTTGGAAACAGCTTACAAGAGACCCAGTACTTC.

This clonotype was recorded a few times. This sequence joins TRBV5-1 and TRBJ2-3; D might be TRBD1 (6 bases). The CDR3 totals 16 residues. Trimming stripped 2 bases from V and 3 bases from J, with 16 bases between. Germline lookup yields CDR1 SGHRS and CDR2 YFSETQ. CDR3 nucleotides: TGCGCCAGCAGCTTCCCCCGCCAGGGGAAAACAGATACGCAGTATTTT. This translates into CASSFPRQGKTDTQYF.

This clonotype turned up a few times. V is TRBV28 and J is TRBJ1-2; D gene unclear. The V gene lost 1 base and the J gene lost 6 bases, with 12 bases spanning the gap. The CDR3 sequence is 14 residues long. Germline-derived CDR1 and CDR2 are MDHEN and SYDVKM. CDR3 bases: TGTGCCAGCAGTTTATCATCGGGGATCGATGGCTACACCTTC. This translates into CASSLSSGIDGYTF.

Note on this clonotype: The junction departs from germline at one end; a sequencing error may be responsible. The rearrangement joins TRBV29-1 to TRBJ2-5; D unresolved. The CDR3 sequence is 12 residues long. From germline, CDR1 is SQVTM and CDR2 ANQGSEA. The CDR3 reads CSGEAYQETQYF. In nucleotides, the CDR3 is TGCAGCGGTGAAGCATACCAAGAGACCCAGTACTTC. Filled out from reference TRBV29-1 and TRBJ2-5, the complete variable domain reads SAVISQKPSRDICQRGTSLTIQCQVDSQVTMMFWYRQQPGQSLTLIATANQGSEATYESGFVIDKFPISRPNLTFSTLTVSNMSPEDSSIYLCSGEAYQETQYFGPGTRLLVL.

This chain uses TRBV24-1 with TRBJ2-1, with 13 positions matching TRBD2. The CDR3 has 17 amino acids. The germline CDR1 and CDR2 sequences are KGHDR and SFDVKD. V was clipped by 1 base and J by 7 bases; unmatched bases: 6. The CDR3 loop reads CATSDLALAGGQNEQFF. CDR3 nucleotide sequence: TGTGCCACCAGTGATTTAGCACTAGCGGGAGGGCAGAATGAGCAGTTCTTC.

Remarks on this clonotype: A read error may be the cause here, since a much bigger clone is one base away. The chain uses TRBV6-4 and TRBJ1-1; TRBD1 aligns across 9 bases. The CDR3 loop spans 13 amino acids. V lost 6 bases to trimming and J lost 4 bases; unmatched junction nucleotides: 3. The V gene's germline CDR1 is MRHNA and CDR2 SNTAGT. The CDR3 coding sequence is TGTGCCAGCAGGCAGACAGGGGGCACTGAAGCTTTCTTT. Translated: CASRQTGGTEAFF.

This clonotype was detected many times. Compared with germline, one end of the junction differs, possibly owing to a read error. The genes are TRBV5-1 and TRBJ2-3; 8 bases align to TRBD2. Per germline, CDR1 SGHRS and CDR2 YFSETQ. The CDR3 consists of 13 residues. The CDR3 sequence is CASSPGGADTQYF. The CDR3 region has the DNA TGTGCCAGCAGCCCCGGGGGGGCAGATACGCAGTATTTT. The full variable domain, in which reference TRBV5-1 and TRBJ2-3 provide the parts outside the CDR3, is KAGVTQTPRYLIKTRGQQVTLSCSPISGHRSVSWYQQTPGQGLQFLFEYFSETQRNKGNFPGRFSGRQFSNSRSEMNVSTLELGDSALYLCASSPGGADTQYFGPGTRLTVL.

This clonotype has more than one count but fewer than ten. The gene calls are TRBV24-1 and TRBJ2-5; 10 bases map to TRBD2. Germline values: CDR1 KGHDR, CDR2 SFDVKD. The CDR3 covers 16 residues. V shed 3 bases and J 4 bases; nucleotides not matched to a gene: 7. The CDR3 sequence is CATSDIPSGRGETQYF. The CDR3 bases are TGTGCCACCAGTGATATCCCTAGCGGGAGAGGAGAGACCCAGTACTTC.

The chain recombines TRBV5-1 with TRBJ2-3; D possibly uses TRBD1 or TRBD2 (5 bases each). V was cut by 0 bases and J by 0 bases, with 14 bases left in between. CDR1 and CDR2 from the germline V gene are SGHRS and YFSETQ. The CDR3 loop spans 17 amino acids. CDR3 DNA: TGCGCCAGCAGCTTGGGGGGCGGGTCTACTAGCACAGATACGCAGTATTTT. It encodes CASSLGGGSTSTDTQYF.

The chain's CDR3 is CASSSSGLAGGIPYEQYF. For the CDR3, the DNA is TGTGCCAGCAGTTCGAGCGGACTAGCGGGAGGTATTCCCTACGAGCAGTACTTC. The genes are TRBV28 and TRBJ2-7; 14 bases fit TRBD2. Germline trimming cut 4 bases from V and 2 bases from J; bases unmatched to any gene: 10. The CDR3 covers 18 residues. The germline CDR1 and CDR2 sequences are MDHEN and SYDVKM.

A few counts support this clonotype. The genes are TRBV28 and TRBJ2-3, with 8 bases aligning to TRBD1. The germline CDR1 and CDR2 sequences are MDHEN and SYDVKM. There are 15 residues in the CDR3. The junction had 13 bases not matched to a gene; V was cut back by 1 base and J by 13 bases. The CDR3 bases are TGTGCCAGCAGTTTATATCGGGGGACAGGAAATCAGGAGTATTTT. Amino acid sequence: CASSLYRGTGNQEYF.

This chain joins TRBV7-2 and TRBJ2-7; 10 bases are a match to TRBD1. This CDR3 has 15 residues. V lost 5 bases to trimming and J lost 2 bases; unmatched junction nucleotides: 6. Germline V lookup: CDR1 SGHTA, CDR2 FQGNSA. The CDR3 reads CASSQLGTGAYEQYF. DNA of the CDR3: TGTGCCAGCAGCCAACTCGGGACAGGGGCCTACGAGCAGTACTTC.

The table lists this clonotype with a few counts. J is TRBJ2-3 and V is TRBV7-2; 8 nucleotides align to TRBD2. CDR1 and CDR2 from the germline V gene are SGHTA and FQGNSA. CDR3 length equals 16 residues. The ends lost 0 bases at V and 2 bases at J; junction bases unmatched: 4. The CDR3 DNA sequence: TGTGCCAGCAGCTTAGCTAGCGGGGACTACACAGATACGCAGTATTTT. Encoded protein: CASSLASGDYTDTQYF.

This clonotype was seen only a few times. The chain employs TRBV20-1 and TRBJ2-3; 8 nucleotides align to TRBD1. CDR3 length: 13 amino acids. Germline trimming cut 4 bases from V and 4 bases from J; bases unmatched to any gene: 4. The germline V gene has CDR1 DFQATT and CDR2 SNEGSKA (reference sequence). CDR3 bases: TGCAGTGCTACTAAACAGGGGGCAGATACGCAGTATTTT. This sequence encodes CSATKQGADTQYF.

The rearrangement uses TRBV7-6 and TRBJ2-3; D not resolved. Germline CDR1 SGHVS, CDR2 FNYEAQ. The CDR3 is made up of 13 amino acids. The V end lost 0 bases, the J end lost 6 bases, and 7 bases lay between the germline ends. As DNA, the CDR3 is TGTGCCAGCAGCTTAGCGGTCATGGATACGCAGTATTTT. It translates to CASSLAVMDTQYF.

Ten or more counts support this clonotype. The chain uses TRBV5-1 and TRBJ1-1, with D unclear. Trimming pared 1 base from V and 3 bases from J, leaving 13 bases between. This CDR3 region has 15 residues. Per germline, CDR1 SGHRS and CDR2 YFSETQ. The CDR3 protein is CASSLLNQRYTEAFF. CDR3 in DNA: TGCGCCAGCAGCTTGCTGAATCAAAGGTACACTGAAGCTTTCTTT.

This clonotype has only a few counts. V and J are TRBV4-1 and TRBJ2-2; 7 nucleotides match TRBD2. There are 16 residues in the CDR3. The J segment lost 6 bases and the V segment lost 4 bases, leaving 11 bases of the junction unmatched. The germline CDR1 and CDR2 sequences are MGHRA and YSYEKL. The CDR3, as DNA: TGCGCCAGCAGCCCCTGGACTAGGGGAGTAGCCGGGGAGCTGTTTTTT. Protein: CASSPWTRGVAGELFF.